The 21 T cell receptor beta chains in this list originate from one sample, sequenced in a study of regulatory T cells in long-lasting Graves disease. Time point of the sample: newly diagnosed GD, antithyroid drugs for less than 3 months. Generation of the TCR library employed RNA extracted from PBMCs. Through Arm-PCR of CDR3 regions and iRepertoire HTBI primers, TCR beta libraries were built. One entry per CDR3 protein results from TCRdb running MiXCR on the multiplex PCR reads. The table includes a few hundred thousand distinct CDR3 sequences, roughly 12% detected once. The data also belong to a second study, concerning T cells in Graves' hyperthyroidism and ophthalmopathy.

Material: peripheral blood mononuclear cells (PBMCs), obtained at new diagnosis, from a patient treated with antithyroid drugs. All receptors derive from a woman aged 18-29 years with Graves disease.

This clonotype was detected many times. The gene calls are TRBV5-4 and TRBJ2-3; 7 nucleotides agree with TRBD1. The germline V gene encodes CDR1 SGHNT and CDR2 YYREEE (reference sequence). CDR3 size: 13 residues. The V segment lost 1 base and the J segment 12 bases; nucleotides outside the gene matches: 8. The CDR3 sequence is CASSLWGQGEQYF. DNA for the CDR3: TGTGCCAGCAGCTTGTGGGGGCAGGGGGAACAGTATTTT.

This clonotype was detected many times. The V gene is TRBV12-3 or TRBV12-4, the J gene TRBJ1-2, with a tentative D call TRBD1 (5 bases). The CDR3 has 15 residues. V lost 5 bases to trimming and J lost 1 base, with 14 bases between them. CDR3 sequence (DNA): TGTGCCAGCAGTCAGCGACAGCTAAATAACTATGGCTACACCTTC. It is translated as CASSQRQLNNYGYTF.

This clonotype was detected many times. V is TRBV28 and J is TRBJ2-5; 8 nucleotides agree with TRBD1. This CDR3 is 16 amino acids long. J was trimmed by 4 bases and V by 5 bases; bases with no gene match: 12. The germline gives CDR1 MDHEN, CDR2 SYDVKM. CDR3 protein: CASSETGAGFRETQYF. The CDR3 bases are TGTGCCAGCAGTGAGACAGGGGCAGGTTTCAGAGAGACCCAGTACTTC.

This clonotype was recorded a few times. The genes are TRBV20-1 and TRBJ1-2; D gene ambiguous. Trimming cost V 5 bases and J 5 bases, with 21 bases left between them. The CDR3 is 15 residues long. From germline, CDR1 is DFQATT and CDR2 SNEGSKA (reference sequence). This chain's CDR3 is CSAFLPRESFYGYTF. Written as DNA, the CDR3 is TGCAGTGCTTTCCTCCCCCGAGAGAGCTTTTATGGCTACACCTTC.

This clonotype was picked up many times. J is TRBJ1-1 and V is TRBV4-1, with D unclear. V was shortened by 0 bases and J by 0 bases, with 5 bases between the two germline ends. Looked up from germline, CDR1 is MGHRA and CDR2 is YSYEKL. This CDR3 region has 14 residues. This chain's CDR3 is CASSQDSMNTEAFF. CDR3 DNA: TGCGCCAGCAGCCAAGATTCAATGAACACTGAAGCTTTCTTT.

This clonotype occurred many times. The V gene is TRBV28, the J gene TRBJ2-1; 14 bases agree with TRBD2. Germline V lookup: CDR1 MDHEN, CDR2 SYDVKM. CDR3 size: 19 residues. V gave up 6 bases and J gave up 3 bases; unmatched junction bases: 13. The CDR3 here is CASRTPTSGRASGYNEQFF. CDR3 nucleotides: TGTGCCAGCAGGACCCCGACTAGCGGGAGGGCCTCGGGCTACAATGAGCAGTTCTTC. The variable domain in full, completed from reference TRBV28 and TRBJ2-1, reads DVKVTQSSRYLVKRTGEKVFLECVQDMDHENMFWYRQDPGLGLRLIYFSYDVKMKEKGDIPEGYSVSREKKERFSLILESASTNQTSMYLCASRTPTSGRASGYNEQFFGPGTRLTVL.

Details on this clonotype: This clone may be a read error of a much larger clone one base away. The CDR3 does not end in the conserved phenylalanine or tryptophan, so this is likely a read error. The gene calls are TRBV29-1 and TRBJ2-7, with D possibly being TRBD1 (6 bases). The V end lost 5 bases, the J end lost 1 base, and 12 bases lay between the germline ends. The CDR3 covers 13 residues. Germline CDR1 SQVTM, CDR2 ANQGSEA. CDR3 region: CSVTGISSYEQYS. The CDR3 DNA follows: TGCAGCGTTACAGGGATATCTTCCTACGAGCAGTACTCC.

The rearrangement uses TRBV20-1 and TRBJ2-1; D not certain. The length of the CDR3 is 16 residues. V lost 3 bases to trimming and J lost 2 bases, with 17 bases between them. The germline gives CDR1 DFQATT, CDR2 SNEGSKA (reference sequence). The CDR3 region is CSASPLISHAYNEQFF. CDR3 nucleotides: TGCAGTGCTAGCCCCTTAATTAGTCATGCCTACAATGAGCAGTTCTTC.

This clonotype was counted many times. The CDR3 DNA sequence: TGTGCCAGCTCACCAGCCTGGACTAGAGGCGAGCAGTACTTC. Translation: CASSPAWTRGEQYF. The rearrangement uses TRBV18 and TRBJ2-7; TRBD2 matches at 7 bases. Germline V CDR1 and CDR2: KGHSH, LQKENI. The ends lost 2 bases at V and 6 bases at J; junction bases unmatched: 7. This CDR3 is built from 14 residues.

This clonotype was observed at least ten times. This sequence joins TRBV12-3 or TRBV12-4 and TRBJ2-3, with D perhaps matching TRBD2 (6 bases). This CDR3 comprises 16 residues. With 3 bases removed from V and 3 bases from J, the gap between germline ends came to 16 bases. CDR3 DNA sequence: TGTGCCAGCAGTTTCGGCCGGAGACTAGATACAGATACGCAGTATTTT. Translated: CASSFGRRLDTDTQYF.

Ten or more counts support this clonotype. CDR3 region: CATRDAGGGNEQFF. As DNA, the CDR3 is TGTGCCACCAGGGATGCGGGAGGAGGCAATGAGCAGTTCTTC. This chain connects TRBV24-1 to TRBJ2-1; the match to TRBD2 covers 8 bases. There are 14 residues in the CDR3. CDR1 and CDR2 (germline): KGHDR, SFDVKD. Trimming cost V 7 bases and J 6 bases; bases outside gene matches: 7.

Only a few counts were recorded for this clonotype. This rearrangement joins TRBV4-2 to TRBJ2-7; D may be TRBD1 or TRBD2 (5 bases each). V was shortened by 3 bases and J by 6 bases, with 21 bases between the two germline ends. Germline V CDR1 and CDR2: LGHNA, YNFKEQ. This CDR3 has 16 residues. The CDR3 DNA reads TGTGCCAGCAGCCAGACACGGGACCCCCGGATGGGCGAGCAGTACTTC. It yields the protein CASSQTRDPRMGEQYF.

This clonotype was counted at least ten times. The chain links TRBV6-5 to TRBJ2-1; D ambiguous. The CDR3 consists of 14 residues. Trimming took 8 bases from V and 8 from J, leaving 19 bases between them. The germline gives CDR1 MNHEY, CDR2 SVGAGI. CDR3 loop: CASRSLKESDEQFF. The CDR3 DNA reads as TGTGCCAGCCGTTCCTTAAAGGAGTCTGATGAGCAGTTCTTC.

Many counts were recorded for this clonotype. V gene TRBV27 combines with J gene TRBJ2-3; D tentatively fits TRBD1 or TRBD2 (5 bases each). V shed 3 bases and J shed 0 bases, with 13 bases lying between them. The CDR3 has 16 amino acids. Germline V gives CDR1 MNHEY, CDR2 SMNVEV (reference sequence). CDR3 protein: CASSLGVEDSTDTQYF. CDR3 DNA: TGTGCCAGCAGTTTGGGGGTGGAAGATAGCACAGATACGCAGTATTTT.

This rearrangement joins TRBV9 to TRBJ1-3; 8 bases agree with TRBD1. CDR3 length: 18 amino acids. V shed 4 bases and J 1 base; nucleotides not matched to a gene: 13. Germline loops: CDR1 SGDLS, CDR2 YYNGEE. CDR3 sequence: CASSMRSAGGESGNTIYF. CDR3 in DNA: TGTGCCAGCAGCATGAGATCGGCAGGGGGCGAATCTGGAAACACCATATATTTT.

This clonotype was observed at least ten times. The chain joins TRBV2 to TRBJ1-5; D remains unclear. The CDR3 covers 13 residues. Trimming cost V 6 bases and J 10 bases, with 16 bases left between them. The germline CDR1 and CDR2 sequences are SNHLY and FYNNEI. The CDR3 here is CASRDPNSEPQHF. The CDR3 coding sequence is TGTGCCAGCAGAGACCCCAATTCAGAACCCCAGCATTTT. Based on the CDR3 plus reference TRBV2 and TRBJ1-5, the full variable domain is EPEVTQTPSHQVTQMGQEVILRCVPISNHLYFYWYRQILGQKVEFLVSFYNNEISEKSEIFDDQFSVERPDGSNFTLKIRSTKLEDSAMYFCASRDPNSEPQHFGDGTRLSIL.

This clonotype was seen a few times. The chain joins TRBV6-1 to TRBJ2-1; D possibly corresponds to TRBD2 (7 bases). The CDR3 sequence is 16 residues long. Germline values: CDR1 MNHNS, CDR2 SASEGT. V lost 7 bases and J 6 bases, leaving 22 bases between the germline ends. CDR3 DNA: TGTGCCAGCAACGAAGAGGGGGTCGGCGGGAGCAATGAGCAGTTCTTC. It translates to CASNEEGVGGSNEQFF.

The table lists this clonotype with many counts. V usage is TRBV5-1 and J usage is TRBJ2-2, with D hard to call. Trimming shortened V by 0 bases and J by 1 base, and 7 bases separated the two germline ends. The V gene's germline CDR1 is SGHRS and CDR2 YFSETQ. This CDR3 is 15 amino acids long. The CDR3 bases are TGCGCCAGCAGCTTGGCCATTAGGAACACCGGGGAGCTGTTTTTT. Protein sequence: CASSLAIRNTGELFF. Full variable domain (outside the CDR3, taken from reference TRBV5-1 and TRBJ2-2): KAGVTQTPRYLIKTRGQQVTLSCSPISGHRSVSWYQQTPGQGLQFLFEYFSETQRNKGNFPGRFSGRQFSNSRSEMNVSTLELGDSALYLCASSLAIRNTGELFFGEGSRLTVL.

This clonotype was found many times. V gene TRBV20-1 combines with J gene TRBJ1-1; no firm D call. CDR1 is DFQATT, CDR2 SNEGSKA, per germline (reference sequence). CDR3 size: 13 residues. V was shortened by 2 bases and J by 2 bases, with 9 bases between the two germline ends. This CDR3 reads CSARSRLNTEAFF. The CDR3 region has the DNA TGCAGTGCTAGATCCCGACTAAACACTGAAGCTTTCTTT.

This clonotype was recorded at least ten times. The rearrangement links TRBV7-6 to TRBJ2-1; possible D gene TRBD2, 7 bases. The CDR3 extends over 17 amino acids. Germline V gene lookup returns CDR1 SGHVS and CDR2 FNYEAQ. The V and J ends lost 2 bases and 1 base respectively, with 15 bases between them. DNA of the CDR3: TGTGCCAGCAGCTTATTTGTGGGGGGGCTGTCCTACAATGAGCAGTTCTTC. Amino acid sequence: CASSLFVGGLSYNEQFF.

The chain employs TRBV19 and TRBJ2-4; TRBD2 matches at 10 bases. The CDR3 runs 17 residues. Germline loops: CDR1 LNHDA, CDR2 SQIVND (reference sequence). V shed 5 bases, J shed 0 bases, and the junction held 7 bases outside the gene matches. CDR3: CASSYTSGILAKNIQYF. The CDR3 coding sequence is TGTGCCAGTAGTTATACTAGCGGGATTTTAGCCAAAAACATTCAGTACTTC.